The 11 T cell receptor beta chains listed next were all sequenced from one sample in a study of cytomegalovirus exposure and HLA in healthy donors. The PCR had 60 Vbeta and 13 Jbeta primers. Libraries were prepared by immunoSEQ multiplex PCR; TCRdb keeps only in-frame clonotypes and omits some of them. The repertoire has approximately 190,000 clones, 65% to 85% of them found once; the top ten carry more than 1.5%. The sequenced sample consisted of PBMCs. These receptors were collected from a man aged 35-49 years in good health and CMV-seropositive.

This clone was seen just once. The chain has TRBV6-1 and TRBJ2-3; the D gene is possibly TRBD1 (6 bases). The V gene lost 6 bases and the J gene lost 3 bases, with 10 bases spanning the gap. The CDR3 extends over 13 amino acids. Germline V CDR1 and CDR2: MNHNS, SASEGT. The chain's CDR3 is CASSRDITDTQYF. DNA of the CDR3: TGTGCCAGCAGCCGGGACATAACAGATACGCAGTATTTT.

This clone was seen just once. The genes are TRBV5-6 and TRBJ2-5; the D gene is possibly TRBD1 (7 bases). There are 13 residues in the CDR3. The V gene's germline CDR1 is SGHDT and CDR2 YYEEEE. V gave up 5 bases and J gave up 5 bases, with 13 bases separating them. The CDR3 DNA reads as TGTGCCAGCAGACTGACAGGGAGGGAGACCCAGTACTTC. It encodes CASRLTGRETQYF.

Points on this clone: Because the CDR3's place on the DNA is in doubt, the DNA is left out and the CDR3 is given as listed by TCRdb. This rearrangement joins TRBV28 to TRBJ1-5. The germline V gene encodes CDR1 MDHEN and CDR2 SYDVKM. The CDR3 spans 14 amino acids, including both terminal residues. The chain's CDR3 is CASTSGGLNQPQHF.

Concerning this clone itself: The sample contains more than one DNA sequence encoding this CDR3. The V call is TRBV5-1, the J call TRBJ2-7; D remains unclear. V lost 0 bases and J lost 1, with 5 bases in between. The CDR3 totals 13 residues. CDR1 and CDR2 from the germline V gene are SGHRS and YFSETQ. CDR3 protein: CASSLAGSYEQYF. For the CDR3, the DNA is TGCGCCAGCAGCTTGGCCGGGTCCTACGAGCAGTACTTC. Variable domain in full (rest from reference TRBV5-1 and TRBJ2-7): KAGVTQTPRYLIKTRGQQVTLSCSPISGHRSVSWYQQTPGQGLQFLFEYFSETQRNKGNFPGRFSGRQFSNSRSEMNVSTLELGDSALYLCASSLAGSYEQYFGPGTRLTVT.

This chain links TRBV30 with TRBJ1-3; possible D gene TRBD1, 6 bases. This CDR3 spans 14 amino acids. The germline V and J ends were trimmed by 2 bases and 4 bases, with 12 bases remaining between them. Germline V CDR1 and CDR2: GTSNPN, SVGIG (reference sequence). Here the CDR3 DNA reads TGTGCCTGGAGTACACAGGGTTCCGGAAACACCATATATTTT. Translating it yields CAWSTQGSGNTIYF. The complete variable domain, with remaining parts taken from reference TRBV30 and TRBJ1-3, reads SQTIHQWPATLVQPVGSPLSLECTVEGTSNPNLYWYRQAAGRGLQLLFYSVGIGQISSEVPQNLSASRPQDRQFILSSKKLLLSDSGFYLCAWSTQGSGNTIYFGEGSWLTVV.

This clone has just one count. V is TRBV5-4 and J is TRBJ1-2; 7 bases match TRBD1. J gave up 2 bases and V 4 bases, and 8 bases lay outside the gene matches. The length of the CDR3 is 15 residues. CDR1 is SGHNT, CDR2 YYREEE, per germline (reference sequence). CDR3 sequence reads: CASSPTWTGNYGYTF. CDR3 nucleotide sequence: TGTGCCAGCAGCCCTACCTGGACAGGAAACTATGGCTACACCTTC.

The chain has TRBV5-4 and TRBJ2-1; D perhaps matches TRBD1 (6 bases). This CDR3 is 15 amino acids long. The germline CDR1 and CDR2 sequences are SGHNT and YYREEE (reference sequence). Deletions cut 4 bases from V and 7 bases from J, with 18 bases between. Here the CDR3 DNA reads TGTGCCAGCAGCCCGCCGGGACCCCAGGGGAATGAGCAGTTCTTC. Translated, it gives CASSPPGPQGNEQFF.

The rearrangement uses TRBV5-1 and TRBJ2-3; 9 bases are shared with TRBD1. V was clipped by 4 bases and J by 1 base; unmatched bases: 13. Germline V gene lookup returns CDR1 SGHRS and CDR2 YFSETQ. The CDR3 runs to 18 residues. CDR3 sequence: CASSTPGQGLAGTDTQYF. The CDR3 bases are TGCGCCAGCAGCACCCCGGGACAGGGCCTAGCAGGCACAGATACGCAGTATTTT.

The chain uses TRBV12-5 and TRBJ1-5; 8 bases map to TRBD1. The CDR3 consists of 15 residues. CDR1 and CDR2 from the germline V gene are LGHNT and FRNRAP. The trim removed 1 base at V and 2 bases at J, leaving 1 base unmatched. The CDR3 DNA reads as TGTGCTAGTGGTTTGGAACAGGGGGGCAATCAGCCCCAGCATTTT. It encodes CASGLEQGGNQPQHF. Full variable domain (rest looked up from reference TRBV12-5 and TRBJ1-5): DARVTQTPRHKVTEMGQEVTMRCQPILGHNTVFWYRQTMMQGLELLAYFRNRAPLDDSGMPKDRFSAEMPDATLATLKIQPSEPRDSAVYFCASGLEQGGNQPQHFGDGTRLSIL.

The V gene is TRBV5-6, the J gene TRBJ2-7; D perhaps matches TRBD1 (5 bases). Trimming pared 1 base from V and 6 bases from J, leaving 11 bases between. Germline V gene lookup returns CDR1 SGHDT and CDR2 YYEEEE. This CDR3 has 13 amino acids. The DNA of the CDR3 is TGTGCCAGCAGCTTGACAGGACCCTCCGAGCAGTACTTC. This codes for CASSLTGPSEQYF.

This clone was recorded once. The gene calls are TRBV5-1 and TRBJ1-1, with 7 positions matching TRBD1. CDR1 is SGHRS and CDR2 is YFSETQ in the germline V gene. V gave up 7 bases and J gave up 2 bases; unmatched junction bases: 8. CDR3 length: 14 residues. The DNA of the CDR3 is TGCGCCAGCGGTCCCGGACAGGCTAACACTGAAGCTTTCTTT. Encoded protein: CASGPGQANTEAFF.